This note documents a single T cell receptor (beta chain) sequence. Its cognate antigen has yet to be identified. The sample holds no much larger clone one base away, and base qualities are not on file. Ficoll-Paque density gradient centrifugation was the method used to isolate PBMCs. The data are from a study of T-cell memory formation after mild COVID-19 (dated by TCRdb to the early 2020s). Regarding the complete study: TCR sequence clusters from the two donors were found to be largely donor specific. In a couple of donors, T-cell clones that expanded and contracted after mild COVID-19 were tracked by sequencing TCRalpha and TCRbeta repertoires over time. The cohort was made up of two young adult volunteers, one female and one male, who were previously healthy.

The paper as a whole reports these results and caveats: Contracting CD4+ clones were located mainly in the CM and EM memory subsets, whereas CD8+ clones were found to be enriched in EMRA. Balanced CD4/CD8 phenotypes were observed for clones contracting from day 15 to 85, whereas a bias towards CD4+ was observed for a second wave of clones expanding from day 15 to 37. Some responding clones were detected in pre-infection memory, suggesting pre-existing cross-reactive memory T cells joined the SARS-CoV-2 response. Only a couple of mild cases were covered in the study, and larger cohorts including severe cases with pre-infection samples were considered necessary. The second-wave clones that peaked on day 37 were not confirmed to be SARS-CoV-2 specific.

From the cysteine up to the phenylalanine, the CDR3 has a length of 13 residues. Only CDR3 DNA remains: 39 bases, in frame from the first base. Trimming at the junction amounts to 3 bases on V and 6 bases on J, and the germline ends lie 10 bases apart. For CDR1 and CDR2, the germline V gene lists MGHDK and SYGVNS. The reads were generated on an Illumina NovaSeq 6000. cDNA libraries for TCRalpha and TCRbeta were prepared by 5'RACE using constant-segment primers, with sample barcodes and unique molecular identifiers added. RNA was extracted from every sample with Trizol reagent. Libraries were amplified in two PCR steps, with a second sample barcode and Illumina TruSeq adapters added in the second step. Sequencing of the libraries was done on an Illumina NovaSeq, producing 2 x 150 bp paired-end reads. On the authors' methods: With migec v1.2.7, reads were demultiplexed and then collapsed into UMI-guided consensus sequences. Using mixcr v2.1.11, UMI consensuses were aligned to TRA and TRB V and J templates and then assembled into clonotypes. Clonotypes were classified as expanded or contracted when called significant by both edgeR and NoisET, with noise models trained on biological replicates. For edgeR calls, a false discovery rate-adjusted p below 0.01 and a log2 fold-change threshold of 1 were applied. PCA with hierarchical clustering of max-normalized trajectories of the 1000 most abundant clonotypes was used as exploratory dynamics analysis. Each responding clone was given a CD4 or CD8 phenotype based on the CD4+ and CD8+ repertoires, which had been sequenced separately. The raw public data were reprocessed by TCRdb itself: fastp quality trimming at Q25, MiXCR clonotype calling, in-frame beta chains only. Rows with one shared CDR3 protein collapse into an entry with the most common genes and DNA. These V and J calls originate from TCRdb's pipeline instead of the authors' own analysis. This sample comprises about half a million distinct CDR3 sequences, about 20% of them detected only once. The top ten hold more than 9% of the sample.

The clonotype was recovered from an adult woman who had mild COVID-19 (a few samples of this study predate the infection). The sample titles of this study are shuffled in the database, so cell type and time point are left out; the donor was told from shared clones. Sample: PBMCs or a T cell subset sorted from them (not recorded which). This chain joins TRBV25-1 to TRBJ2-3; TRBD2 is possibly the D segment (6 matching bases). The CDR3 reads CASSEAGTDTQYF. The sequenced DNA: TGTGCCAGCAGTGAGGCAGGGACTGATACGCAGTATTTT.